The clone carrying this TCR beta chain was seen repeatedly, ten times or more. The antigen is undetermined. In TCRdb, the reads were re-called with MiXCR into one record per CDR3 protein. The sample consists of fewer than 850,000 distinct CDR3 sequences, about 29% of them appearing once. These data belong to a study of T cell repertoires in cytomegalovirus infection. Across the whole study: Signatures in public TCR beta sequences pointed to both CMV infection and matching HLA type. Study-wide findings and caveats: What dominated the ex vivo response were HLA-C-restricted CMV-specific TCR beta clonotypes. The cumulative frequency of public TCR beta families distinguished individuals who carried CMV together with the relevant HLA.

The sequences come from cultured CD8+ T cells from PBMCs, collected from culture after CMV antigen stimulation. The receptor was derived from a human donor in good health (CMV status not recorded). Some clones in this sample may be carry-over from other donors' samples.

This CDR3 is CASSSGGYSDTQYF. The CDR3 DNA sequence: TGTGCCAGCAGCTCCGGGGGATACTCAGATACGCAGTATTTT. The chain carries TRBV7-2 and TRBJ2-3, with D tentatively TRBD2 (6 bases). Germline values: CDR1 SGHTA, CDR2 FQGNSA. V gave up 4 bases and J gave up 4 bases, with 12 bases separating them. This CDR3 is built from 14 residues.